These T cell receptor beta chains were read from a single sample in a study of blood T cell repertoires in COVID-19. Here immunoSEQ multiplex PCR was the method, and the copy in TCRdb shows in-frame clones only, minus some. The repertoire holds some 150,000 clones, with 80% to 85% as singletons. Sequencing was performed on peripheral blood. The receptor source for this set is a human donor in a cohort sampled during active COVID-19. Both conserved end residues are part of each CDR3. The D gene is left open where the match is weak. Rows may omit the clone size; those that give it use once, few, many or a size class.

v_gene,abundance,j_gene,d_gene,CDR3nt,CDR3aa
TRBV25-1,.,TRBJ1-6,.,TGTGCCAGCACCAGGGAGGGTTCACCCCTCCACTTT,CASTREGSPLHF
TRBV29-1,.,TRBJ2-1,.,TGCAGCGTTGAAAGATTGCCCGGGGGGCGCGAGCAGTTCTTC,CSVERLPGGREQFF
TRBV12-5,.,TRBJ2-6,.,TGTGCTAGTGGTTTTGGCGGGGCCTCCACCTCTGGGGCCAACGTCCTGACTTTC,CASGFGGASTSGANVLTF
TRBV7-7,.,TRBJ2-7,TRBD2,TGTGCTAGCAGCTTAGGGGCAGGGACTACCTACGAGCAGTACTTC,CASSLGAGTTYEQYF
TRBV24-1,few,TRBJ2-5,TRBD2,TGTGCCACCAGTGATTGGGGAGGGGATACCCAGTACTTC,CATSDWGGDTQYF
TRBV6-2/TRBV6-3,.,TRBJ2-5,.,TGTGCCAGCAGTCTCCAAGAGACCCAGTACTTC,CASSLQETQYF
TRBV5-1,.,TRBJ2-2,TRBD1,TGCGCCAGCAGCTCTGGACAGGGGGAGGTCGGGGAGCTGTTTTTT,CASSSGQGEVGELFF
TRBV7-9,.,TRBJ2-1,.,TGTGCCAGCAGCTTAATTGTCCAGGGGAGCAATGAGCAGTTCTTC,CASSLIVQGSNEQFF
TRBV4-2,.,TRBJ2-5,.,TGTGCCAGCAGCCAAGATTTTAGAGGAGAAGAGACCCAGTACTTC,CASSQDFRGEETQYF
TRBV7-7,many,TRBJ2-5,TRBD2,TGTGCTAGCAGCTTAGGGCTAGCGGGGGTAGAGACCCAGTACTTC,CASSLGLAGVETQYF
TRBV11-3,once,TRBJ2-1,.,TGTGCCAGCAGCTTAGATCCAGGGGTAAATGAGCAGTTCTTC,CASSLDPGVNEQFF
TRBV4-2,.,TRBJ1-2,.,TGTGCCAGCAGCCAAGAGGGGGCTGGGCCTAACTATGGCTACACCTTC,CASSQEGAGPNYGYTF
TRBV18,.,TRBJ2-2,.,TGTGCCAGCTCACCAATAGCGACCCTGAACACCGGGGAGCTGTTTTTT,CASSPIATLNTGELFF
TRBV10-3,.,TRBJ1-1,.,TGTGCCATCACCCTTACAGGTATGAACACTGAAGCTTTCTTT,CAITLTGMNTEAFF
TRBV4-2,.,TRBJ1-3,TRBD1,TGTGCCAGCAGCCGGGACAGGAACACCATATATTTT,CASSRDRNTIYF
TRBV7-9,.,TRBJ1-1,TRBD1,TGTGCCAGCAGCTCCCTAGGACACAGGGGGAAGAACACTGAAGCTTTCTTT,CASSSLGHRGKNTEAFF
TRBV18,.,TRBJ1-5,TRBD1,TGTGCCAGCTCGCCAGGACAGGGCGGACAGCCCCAGCATTTT,CASSPGQGGQPQHF
TRBV10-3,.,TRBJ2-7,TRBD2,TGTGCCATCAGTGTAGCGGGGGGAAGGGAGCAGTACTTC,CAISVAGGREQYF
TRBV30,few,TRBJ1-5,.,TGTGCCTGGAGTGTACAAGGCAATCAGCCCCAGCATTTT,CAWSVQGNQPQHF
TRBV3-1/TRBV3-2,.,TRBJ2-7,TRBD2,TGTGCCAGCAGCCAAGGGACCGGGACTAGCGGTGCCTACGAGCAGTACTTC,CASSQGTGTSGAYEQYF
TRBV19,.,TRBJ2-5,TRBD2,TGTGCCAGTAGTATAAGTGTAGCGGGGTACGAACAAGAGACCCAGTACTTC,CASSISVAGYEQETQYF
TRBV4-1,.,TRBJ2-1,.,TGCGCCAGCAGCCAAGATGACACCCGCTCCTACAATGAGCAGTTCTTC,CASSQDDTRSYNEQFF
TRBV5-6,.,TRBJ2-7,.,TGTGCCAGCAGCTTGCAGGTATACGAGCAGTACTTC,CASSLQVYEQYF
TRBV5-1,.,TRBJ2-2,.,TGCGCCAGCAACGGGGGAAACACCGGGGAGCTGTTTTTT,CASNGGNTGELFF
TRBV6-6,few,TRBJ1-1,TRBD1,TGTGCCAGCACTGACAGGGGGGGCACGAACACTGAAGCTTTCTTT,CASTDRGGTNTEAFF
TRBV11-3,.,TRBJ2-3,TRBD1,TGTGCCAGCAGCTTGACCGGGACAGGGGGCACAGATACGCAGTATTTT,CASSLTGTGGTDTQYF
TRBV11-2,.,TRBJ2-2,TRBD1,TGTGCCAGCACGTTAGGGGGCACTGCGAACACCGGGGAGCTGTTTTTT,CASTLGGTANTGELFF
TRBV5-1,few,TRBJ2-7,.,TGCGCCAGCAGCCTAGACGTCTCTGCGCAGCAGTACTTC,CASSLDVSAQQYF
TRBV19,.,TRBJ2-1,.,TGTGCCAGTAGTATGAGGACAGTCCTCTCCTACAATGAGCAGTTCTTC,CASSMRTVLSYNEQFF
TRBV7-2,.,TRBJ1-1,.,TGTGCCAGCAGCCCTGGGGCGAACGCGAACACTGAAGCTTTCTTT,CASSPGANANTEAFF
TRBV6-4,.,TRBJ1-1,.,TGTGCCAGCAGTGAAACATGGAACACTGAAGCTTTCTTT,CASSETWNTEAFF